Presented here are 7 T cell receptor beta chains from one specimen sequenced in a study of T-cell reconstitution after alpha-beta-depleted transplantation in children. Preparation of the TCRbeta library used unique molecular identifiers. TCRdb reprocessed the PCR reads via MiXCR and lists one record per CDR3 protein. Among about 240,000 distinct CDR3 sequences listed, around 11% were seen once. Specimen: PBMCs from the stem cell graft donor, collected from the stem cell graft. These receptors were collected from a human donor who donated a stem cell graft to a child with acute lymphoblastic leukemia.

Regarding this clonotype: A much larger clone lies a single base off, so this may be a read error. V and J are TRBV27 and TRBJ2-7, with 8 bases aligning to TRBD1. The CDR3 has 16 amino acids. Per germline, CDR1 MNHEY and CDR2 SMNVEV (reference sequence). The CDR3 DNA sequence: TGTGCCTGCAGTTTAGTAGTGGGACAGGTGGACTACGAGCAGTACTTC. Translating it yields CACSLVVGQVDYEQYF.

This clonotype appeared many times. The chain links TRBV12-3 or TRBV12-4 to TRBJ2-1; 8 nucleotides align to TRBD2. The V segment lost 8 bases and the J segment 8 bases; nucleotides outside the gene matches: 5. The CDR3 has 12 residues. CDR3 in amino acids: CASGSGVYEQFF. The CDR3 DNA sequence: TGTGCCAGCGGTAGCGGGGTGTATGAGCAGTTCTTC.

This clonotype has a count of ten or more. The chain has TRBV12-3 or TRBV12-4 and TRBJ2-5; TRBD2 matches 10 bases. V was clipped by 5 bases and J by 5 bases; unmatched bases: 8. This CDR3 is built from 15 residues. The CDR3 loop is CASSRGLASTETQYF. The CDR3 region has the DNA TGTGCCAGCAGTAGGGGACTAGCGAGCACGGAGACCCAGTACTTC.

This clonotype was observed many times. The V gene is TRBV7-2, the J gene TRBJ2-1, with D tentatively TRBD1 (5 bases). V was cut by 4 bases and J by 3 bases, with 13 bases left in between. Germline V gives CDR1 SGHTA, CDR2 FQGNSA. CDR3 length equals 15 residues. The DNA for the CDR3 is TGTGCCAGCAGCTCCAGGGCAGGCCACTACAATGAGCAGTTCTTC. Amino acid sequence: CASSSRAGHYNEQFF.

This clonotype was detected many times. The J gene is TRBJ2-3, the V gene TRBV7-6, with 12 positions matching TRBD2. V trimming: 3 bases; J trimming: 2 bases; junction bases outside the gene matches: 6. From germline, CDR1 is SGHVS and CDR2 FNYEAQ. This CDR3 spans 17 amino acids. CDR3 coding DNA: TGTGCCAGCAGCTTTAAGGCTAGCGGGAGGGCCACAGATACGCAGTATTTT. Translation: CASSFKASGRATDTQYF.

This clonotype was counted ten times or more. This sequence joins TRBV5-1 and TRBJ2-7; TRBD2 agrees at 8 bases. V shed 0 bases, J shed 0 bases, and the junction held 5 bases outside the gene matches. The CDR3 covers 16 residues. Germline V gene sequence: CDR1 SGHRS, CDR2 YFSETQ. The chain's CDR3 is CASSLASTSASYEQYF. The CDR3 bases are TGCGCCAGCAGCTTGGCCTCGACTAGCGCCTCCTACGAGCAGTACTTC.

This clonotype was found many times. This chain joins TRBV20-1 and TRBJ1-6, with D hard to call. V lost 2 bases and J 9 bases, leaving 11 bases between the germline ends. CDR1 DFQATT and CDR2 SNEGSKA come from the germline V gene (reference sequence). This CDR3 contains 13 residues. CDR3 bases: TGCAGTGCTAGAATTGGGGAGAGTTCACCCCTCCACTTT. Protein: CSARIGESSPLHF.